This T cell receptor (beta chain) was profiled in a study of blood T cell repertoires in COVID-19. TCRdb's copy holds only in-frame clones and misses some; the assay was immunoSEQ multiplex PCR. This table holds approximately 230,000 clones, roughly 85% found once. The sequence derives from a man between 18 and 29 years old with active or convalescent COVID-19. The specimen was peripheral blood.

CDR3 nucleotides: TGTGCCAGCAGCCTAGGAGACAGGGGAGTCGAAAAACTGTTTTTT. As protein: CASSLGDRGVEKLFF. The chain joins TRBV14 to TRBJ1-4; 8 positions match TRBD1. Trimming cost V 4 bases and J 8 bases; bases outside gene matches: 9. CDR1 and CDR2 (germline): SGHDN, FVKESK. This CDR3 has 15 amino acids. The full variable domain, its missing parts supplied by reference TRBV14 and TRBJ1-4, is EAGVTQFPSHSVIEKGQTVTLRCDPISGHDNLYWYRRVMGKEIKFLLHFVKESKQDESGMPNNRFLAERTGGTYSTLKVQPAELEDSGVYFCASSLGDRGVEKLFFGSGTQLSVL.